This entry lists 25 T cell receptor beta chains sequenced from one sample in a study of blood T cell repertoires in COVID-19. The method was immunoSEQ multiplex PCR; TCRdb's version includes in-frame clones alone and lacks a portion of them. The sample has around 330,000 clones, over 75% seen once. Sequenced: PBMCs or T cells enriched from blood (not recorded which). The origin of the receptors is a woman in her thirties or forties who had recovered from COVID-19.

V is TRBV5-4 and J is TRBJ2-7, with 7 bases that match TRBD2. CDR1 is SGHNT, CDR2 YYREEE, per germline (reference sequence). This CDR3 comprises 16 residues. The V segment lost 4 bases and the J segment 3 bases; nucleotides outside the gene matches: 13. CDR3 protein: CASSPSVRRDYYEQYF. Here the CDR3 DNA reads TGTGCCAGCAGCCCGTCCGTGAGAAGGGACTACTACGAGCAGTACTTC.

In its sample, this clone was seen once. The chain combines TRBV28 with TRBJ1-1; D may be TRBD1 (5 bases). The CDR3 length is 14 residues. V lost 1 base to trimming and J lost 10 bases, with 16 bases between them. CDR1 is MDHEN and CDR2 is SYDVKM in the germline V gene. CDR3 DNA sequence: TGTGCCAGCAGTTTATCGCGGGGGATGGATGGAGCTTTCTTT. Translating gives CASSLSRGMDGAFF.

The chain employs TRBV5-1 and TRBJ2-7, with D possibly being TRBD1 (6 bases). This CDR3 is built from 17 residues. In germline, CDR1 is SGHRS, CDR2 YFSETQ. V lost 1 base and J 3 bases, leaving 20 bases between the germline ends. CDR3 sequence: CASSLPRGRQDIYEQYF. DNA for the CDR3: TGCGCCAGCAGCTTGCCCCGAGGGCGACAGGACATCTACGAGCAGTACTTC.

The V gene is TRBV28, the J gene TRBJ1-5, with unresolved D. V was trimmed by 7 bases and J by 7 bases, leaving 14 bases between them. The CDR3 is 13 amino acids. CDR1 is MDHEN and CDR2 is SYDVKM in the germline V gene. The CDR3 DNA follows: TGTGCCAGCAATTCCCAGGTGGTCCAGCCCCAGCATTTT. Residues: CASNSQVVQPQHF.

The J gene is TRBJ2-1, the V gene TRBV6-5; TRBD2 matches 13 bases. V gave up 11 bases and J gave up 7 bases; unmatched junction bases: 5. The germline V gene has CDR1 MNHEY and CDR2 SVGAGI. The CDR3 is 13 amino acids. CDR3 sequence: CAGRTSGRNEQFF. In nucleotides, the CDR3 is TGTGCCGGAAGGACTAGCGGGAGAAATGAGCAGTTCTTC.

This chain joins TRBV28 and TRBJ2-6; D might be TRBD1 (7 bases). The CDR3 runs 18 residues. Between the trimmed V and J ends, which lost 5 bases and 1 base, there was a span of 18 bases. Germline CDR1 is MDHEN and CDR2 is SYDVKM. This CDR3 reads CASSPQGGSVSGANVLTF. The DNA of the CDR3 is TGTGCCAGCAGTCCCCAGGGGGGATCTGTTTCTGGGGCCAACGTCCTGACTTTC.

The rearrangement joins TRBV27 to TRBJ1-5; D is unclear. The CDR3 runs to 13 residues. With 5 bases removed from V and 0 bases from J, the gap between germline ends came to 5 bases. Germline CDR1 and CDR2: MNHEY and SMNVEV (reference sequence). DNA of the CDR3: TGTGCCAGCAGTCCTTTTAGCAATCAGCCCCAGCATTTT. Residues: CASSPFSNQPQHF.

The rearrangement joins TRBV9 to TRBJ2-3; a weak D match, TRBD1 (6 bases). V lost 0 bases, J lost 4 bases, and 12 bases lay in between. CDR1 and CDR2 (germline): SGDLS, YYNGEE. This CDR3 region has 15 residues. CDR3 sequence reads: CASSVGNRAADTQYF. As DNA, the CDR3 is TGTGCCAGCAGCGTAGGCAACAGGGCGGCAGATACGCAGTATTTT.

The chain carries TRBV21-1 and TRBJ2-2; the DNA was not compared with TRBD1, the D call given in the table. TRBV21-1 constitutes a pseudogene. This CDR3 is 15 amino acids long. This CDR3 is CASSKAWRGQRELFF. The CDR3 nucleotides read TGTGCCAGCAGCAAAGCGTGGAGGGGGCAACGGGAGCTGTTTTTT.

The chain employs TRBV28 and TRBJ2-7; 11 bases align to TRBD2. CDR3 length: 14 residues. V shed 6 bases, J shed 2 bases, and the junction held 3 bases outside the gene matches. Germline CDR1 reads MDHEN; CDR2 reads SYDVKM. The CDR3 nucleotides are TGTGCCAGCAGGAATAGCGGGGGGGCCTACGAGCAGTACTTC. It specifies CASRNSGGAYEQYF.

The chain has TRBV7-3 and TRBJ2-3; 11 nucleotides match TRBD1. The CDR3 has 15 residues. The ends lost 3 bases at V and 4 bases at J; junction bases unmatched: 3. Germline CDR1 and CDR2: SGHTA and FQGTGA. DNA for the CDR3: TGTGCCAGCAGCTTGGACAGGGGGCAATCAGATACGCAGTATTTT. It specifies CASSLDRGQSDTQYF.

The chain joins TRBV19 to TRBJ1-4; D might be TRBD1 (6 bases). Germline V gene lookup returns CDR1 LNHDA and CDR2 SQIVND (reference sequence). Trimming left V 3 bases short and J 8 bases short, with 10 bases between. This CDR3 spans 13 amino acids. CDR3 in amino acids: CASSIGTFEKLFF. In DNA form, the CDR3 reads TGTGCCAGTAGTATCGGGACATTCGAAAAACTGTTTTTT.

The rearrangement links TRBV7-9 to TRBJ2-1, with a weak D call TRBD1 (5 bases). V gave up 4 bases and J gave up 8 bases, with 24 bases separating them. This CDR3 comprises 17 residues. The V gene's germline CDR1 is SEHNR and CDR2 FQNEAQ (reference sequence). CDR3 sequence: CASSSLLGAAKGYEQFF. CDR3 sequence (DNA): TGTGCCAGCAGCTCCCTCCTAGGGGCAGCTAAGGGATATGAGCAGTTCTTC.

The chain carries TRBV15 and TRBJ2-2; 8 bases match TRBD2. Trimming removed 0 bases from V and 7 bases from J; junction bases left unmatched: 7. The germline V gene encodes CDR1 LNHNV and CDR2 YYDKDF (reference sequence). The length of the CDR3 is 16 residues. CDR3 coding DNA: TGTGCCACCAGCAGAGATCTTGGGACTAGTAGCGGGGAGCTGTTTTTT. This translates into CATSRDLGTSSGELFF. Together with reference TRBV15 and TRBJ2-2, the CDR3 gives the full variable domain: DAMVIQNPRYQVTQFGKPVTLSCSQTLNHNVMYWYQQKSSQAPKLLFHYYDKDFNNEADTPDNFQSRRPNTSFCFLDIRSPGLGDTAMYLCATSRDLGTSSGELFFGEGSRLTVL.

V gene TRBV4-1 combines with J gene TRBJ1-2; 7 bases match TRBD1. With V trimmed by 4 bases and J by 5 bases, 10 bases remained unmatched. Per the germline V gene, CDR1 is MGHRA and CDR2 is YSYEKL. The CDR3 loop spans 15 amino acids. In DNA, the CDR3 is TGCGCCAGCAGCCCACGACAGGGTGACCCTTATGGCTACACCTTC. Translated: CASSPRQGDPYGYTF.

This sequence joins TRBV29-1 and TRBJ2-1, with 10 bases fitting TRBD2. Germline trimming cut 4 bases from V and 8 bases from J; bases unmatched to any gene: 5. The CDR3 sequence is 13 residues long. Germline CDR1 reads SQVTM; CDR2 reads ANQGSEA. CDR3 nucleotide sequence: TGCAGCGTTGCAGCTAGCGGGAGTTATGAGCAGTTCTTC. Its protein product is CSVAASGSYEQFF.

This sequence joins TRBV5-1 and TRBJ2-1; TRBD2 agrees at 15 bases. CDR1 is SGHRS and CDR2 is YFSETQ in the germline V gene. CDR3 length: 14 residues. V lost 7 bases, J lost 10 bases, and 6 bases stayed unmatched. This CDR3 is CASGLAGGLGEQFF. In DNA form, the CDR3 reads TGCGCCAGCGGACTAGCGGGAGGGTTAGGGGAGCAGTTCTTC.

The sample holds one count of this clone. The chain has TRBV28 and TRBJ1-5; no clear D. V was trimmed by 3 bases and J by 6 bases, leaving 15 bases between them. The CDR3 consists of 15 residues. Germline V gives CDR1 MDHEN, CDR2 SYDVKM. This CDR3 reads CASSLRGGMIQPQHF. CDR3 DNA: TGTGCCAGCAGTTTGCGGGGAGGGATGATTCAGCCCCAGCATTTT.

The V call is TRBV13, the J call TRBJ2-7, with D perhaps matching TRBD2 (6 bases). The CDR3 contains 14 residues. V was trimmed by 3 bases and J by 0 bases, leaving 9 bases between them. Germline V gives CDR1 PRHDT, CDR2 FYEKMQ (reference sequence). In DNA, the CDR3 is TGTGCCAGCAGCTTTGGGGGGAGCTCCTACGAGCAGTACTTC. Its translation: CASSFGGSSYEQYF. The entire variable domain, with the rest obtained from reference TRBV13 and TRBJ2-7, is as follows: AAGVIQSPRHLIKEKRETATLKCYPIPRHDTVYWYQQGPGQDPQFLISFYEKMQSDKGSIPDRFSAQQFSDYHSELNMSSLELGDSALYFCASSFGGSSYEQYFGPGTRLTVT.

The table lists this clone with a few counts. The V call is TRBV6-5, the J call TRBJ1-2; 7 bases are a match to TRBD1. Germline loops: CDR1 MNHEY, CDR2 SVGAGI. The J segment lost 5 bases and the V segment lost 6 bases, leaving 9 bases of the junction unmatched. CDR3 size: 14 residues. The CDR3 region has the DNA TGTGCCAGCAGCCCACGGGACAGCCTTTATGGCTACACCTTC. It encodes CASSPRDSLYGYTF.

This clone has only one observation. This chain uses TRBV28 with TRBJ2-6, with D perhaps matching TRBD1 (7 bases). The germline V gene has CDR1 MDHEN and CDR2 SYDVKM. The CDR3 is 17 amino acids. Trimming shortened V by 6 bases and J by 4 bases, and 19 bases separated the two germline ends. The CDR3 region is CASSNFQGGSGANVLTF. DNA of the CDR3: TGTGCCAGCAGCAACTTTCAGGGGGGTTCCGGGGCCAACGTCCTGACTTTC.

The J gene is TRBJ2-2, the V gene TRBV5-1, with TRBD2 matching over 11 bases. The ends lost 1 base at V and 7 bases at J; junction bases unmatched: 9. The CDR3 runs 17 residues. From germline, CDR1 is SGHRS and CDR2 YFSETQ. CDR3 sequence (DNA): TGCGCCAGCAGCTTGCGGCTAGCGGGAGGATTTGTCGGGGAGCTGTTTTTT. It yields the protein CASSLRLAGGFVGELFF.

The rearrangement links TRBV11-2 to TRBJ2-2; TRBD1 matches 11 bases. The V gene end was trimmed by 5 bases and the J gene end by 5 bases; junction bases not matched to a gene: 4. This CDR3 contains 15 residues. Germline V gene sequence: CDR1 SGHAT, CDR2 FQNNGV. Written as DNA, the CDR3 is TGTGCCAGCAGCCCGGGACAGGGGGGAACCGGGGAGCTGTTTTTT. It encodes CASSPGQGGTGELFF.

V usage is TRBV5-6 and J usage is TRBJ2-7; the match to TRBD2 covers 11 bases. Trimming cost V 3 bases and J 4 bases; bases outside gene matches: 6. Germline V CDR1 and CDR2: SGHDT, YYEEEE. This CDR3 comprises 15 residues. The DNA of the CDR3 is TGTGCCAGCAGCTCGTCGGGACTAGCGGCATACGAGCAGTACTTC. Translation: CASSSSGLAAYEQYF.

V and J are TRBV3-1 (or the pseudogene TRBV3-2) and TRBJ1-3; D unresolved. Germline V CDR1 and CDR2: LGHDT, YNNKEL (reference sequence). Between the trimmed V and J ends, which lost 2 bases and 4 bases, there was a span of 9 bases. The CDR3 is 14 amino acids. The CDR3 protein is CASSQNAGGNTIYF. The CDR3, as DNA: TGTGCCAGCAGCCAAAACGCAGGAGGAAACACCATATATTTT.